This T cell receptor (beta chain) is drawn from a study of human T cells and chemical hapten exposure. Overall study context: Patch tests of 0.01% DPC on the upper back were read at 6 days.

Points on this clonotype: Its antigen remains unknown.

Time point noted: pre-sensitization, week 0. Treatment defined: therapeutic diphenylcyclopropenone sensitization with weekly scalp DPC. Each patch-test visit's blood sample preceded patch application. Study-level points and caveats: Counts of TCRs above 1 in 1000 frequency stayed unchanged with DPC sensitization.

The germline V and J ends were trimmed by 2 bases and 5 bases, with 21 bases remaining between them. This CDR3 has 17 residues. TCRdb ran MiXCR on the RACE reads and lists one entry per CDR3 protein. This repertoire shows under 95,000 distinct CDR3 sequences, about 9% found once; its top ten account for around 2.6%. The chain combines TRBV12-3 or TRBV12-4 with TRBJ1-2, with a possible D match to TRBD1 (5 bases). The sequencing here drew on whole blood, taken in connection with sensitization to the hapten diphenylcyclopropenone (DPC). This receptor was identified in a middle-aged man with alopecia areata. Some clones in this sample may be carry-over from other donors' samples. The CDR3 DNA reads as TGTGCCAGCAGTTTAAAGGTGGGGCCAGGGTACCAATATGGCTACACCTTC. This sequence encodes CASSLKVGPGYQYGYTF.